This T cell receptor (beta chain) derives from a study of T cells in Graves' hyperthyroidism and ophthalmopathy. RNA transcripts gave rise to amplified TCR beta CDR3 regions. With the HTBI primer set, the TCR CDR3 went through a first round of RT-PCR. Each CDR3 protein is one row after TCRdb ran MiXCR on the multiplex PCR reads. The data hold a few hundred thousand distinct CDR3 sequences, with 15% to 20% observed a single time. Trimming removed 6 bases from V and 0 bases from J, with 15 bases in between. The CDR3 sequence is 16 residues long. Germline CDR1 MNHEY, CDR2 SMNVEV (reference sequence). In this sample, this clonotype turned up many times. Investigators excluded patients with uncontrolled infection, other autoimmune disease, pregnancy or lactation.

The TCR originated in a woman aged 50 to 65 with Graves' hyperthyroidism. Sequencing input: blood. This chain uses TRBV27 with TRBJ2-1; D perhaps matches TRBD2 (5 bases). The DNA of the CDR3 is TGTGCCAGCAGCCCCCGGACGGGAAACTCCTACAATGAGCAGTTCTTC. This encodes CASSPRTGNSYNEQFF.